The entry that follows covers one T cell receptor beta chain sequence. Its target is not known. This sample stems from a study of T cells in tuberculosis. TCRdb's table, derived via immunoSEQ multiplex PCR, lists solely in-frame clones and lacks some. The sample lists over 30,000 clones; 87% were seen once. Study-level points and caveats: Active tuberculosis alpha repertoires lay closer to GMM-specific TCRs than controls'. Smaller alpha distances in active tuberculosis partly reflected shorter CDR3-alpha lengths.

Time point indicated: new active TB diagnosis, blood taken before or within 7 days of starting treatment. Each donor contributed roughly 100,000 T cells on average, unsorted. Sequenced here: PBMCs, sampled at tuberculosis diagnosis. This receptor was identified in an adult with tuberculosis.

CDR3 bases: TGTGCCAGCACCCGATCCCTAGCGGGAGGCGGCAATGAGCAGTTCTTC. Protein: CASTRSLAGGGNEQFF. The chain couples TRBV7-9 to TRBJ2-1; 11 bases are shared with TRBD2. V dropped 7 bases and J dropped 6; count of bases not matched to a gene: 11. Germline values: CDR1 SEHNR, CDR2 FQNEAQ (reference sequence). The CDR3 has 16 amino acids. The entire variable domain, with the rest obtained from reference TRBV7-9 and TRBJ2-1, is as follows: DTGVSQNPRHKITKRGQNVTFRCDPISEHNRLYWYRQTLGQGPEFLTYFQNEAQLEKSRLLSDRFSAERPKGSFSTLEIQRTEQGDSAMYLCASTRSLAGGGNEQFFGPGTRLTVL.